The present T cell receptor (beta chain) was sequenced within a study of blood T cell repertoires in COVID-19. With 4 bases clipped from V and 2 bases from J, the junction kept 3 bases outside the gene matches. The CDR3 loop spans 14 amino acids. CDR1 KGHSH and CDR2 LQKENI come from the germline V gene. The assay was immunoSEQ multiplex PCR, and TCRdb's table has in-frame clones only and misses some. The top ten clones hold around 0.67% of a sample with 260,000 or so clones, roughly 90% of them seen once. Source material: peripheral blood. The V gene is TRBV18, the J gene TRBJ2-7, with TRBD1 matching 9 bases. This TCR was sampled from a human donor in a cohort sampled during active COVID-19. CDR3 amino acids: CASSQTGGPYEQYF. The CDR3 nucleotides read TGTGCCAGCTCACAGACAGGGGGACCCTACGAGCAGTACTTC.